The 5 T cell receptor beta chains listed next were all sequenced from one sample in a study of T cells in Graves' hyperthyroidism and ophthalmopathy (dated by TCRdb to 2018 to 2020). Library preparation was by multiplex PCR. TCRdb records Illumina HiSeq 2000 as the sequencer. The TCR beta CDR3 regions were amplified from the RNA transcripts. A first-round RT-PCR of the TCR CDR3 used the HTBI primer set with the Qiagen OneStep RT-PCR kit. TCRdb cleaned the public reads at Q25 with fastp, built clones with MiXCR and kept in-frame beta chains. When rows share a CDR3 protein, they turn into one entry using the most common DNA and genes. The sample table holds under 450,000 distinct CDR3 sequences, of which more than 15% were seen once. The ten largest clonotypes hold 7.7% of the sample. The sequenced sample consisted of blood. All receptors derive from a woman under 30 with Graves' hyperthyroidism.

Many counts were recorded for this clonotype. V is TRBV9 and J is TRBJ1-5, with 7 bases identical to TRBD1. This CDR3 has 13 amino acids. The J segment lost 13 bases and the V segment lost 3 bases, leaving 10 bases of the junction unmatched. The germline CDR1 and CDR2 sequences are SGDLS and YYNGEE. In nucleotides, the CDR3 is TGTGCCAGCAGCGCGGCTGGGACAGATGTGCAGCATTTT. This translates into CASSAAGTDVQHF.

This clonotype was picked up many times. This chain links TRBV28 with TRBJ1-2, with D perhaps matching TRBD1 (6 bases). The V gene lost 5 bases and the J gene lost 3 bases, with 19 bases spanning the gap. Germline lookup yields CDR1 MDHEN and CDR2 SYDVKM. This CDR3 spans 16 amino acids. The CDR3 DNA follows: TGTGCCAGCAGTCCCTGGGACACCGCAAGGGACTATGGCTACACCTTC. Its translation: CASSPWDTARDYGYTF.

This clonotype was recorded many times. The CDR3 region is CASSRSGGAHEQFF. CDR3 bases: TGTGCCAGCAGTCGTAGCGGGGGGGCCCATGAGCAGTTCTTC. The chain is built from TRBV12-3 or TRBV12-4 and TRBJ2-1; 11 nucleotides line up with TRBD2. V shed 5 bases and J 8 bases; nucleotides not matched to a gene: 5. The CDR3 loop spans 14 amino acids.

This clonotype was picked up a small number of times. The rearrangement joins TRBV28 to TRBJ2-1, with 7 bases identical to TRBD2. With V trimmed by 6 bases and J by 6 bases, 8 bases remained unmatched. The CDR3 has 14 residues. The germline V gene encodes CDR1 MDHEN and CDR2 SYDVKM. The CDR3 sequence: CASSSGGGPNEQFF. CDR3 bases: TGTGCCAGCAGCTCTGGGGGGGGTCCCAATGAGCAGTTCTTC.

This clonotype has at least ten counts. The chain combines TRBV6-2 or TRBV6-3 with TRBJ2-7, with D perhaps TRBD1 (6 bases). In germline, CDR1 is MNHEY, CDR2 SVGEGT. The CDR3 has 14 amino acids. V shed 3 bases and J shed 3 bases, with 12 bases lying between them. CDR3 nucleotides: TGTGCCAGCAGTTATAGGGAGACAGGCTACGAGCAGTACTTC. Encoded protein: CASSYRETGYEQYF.